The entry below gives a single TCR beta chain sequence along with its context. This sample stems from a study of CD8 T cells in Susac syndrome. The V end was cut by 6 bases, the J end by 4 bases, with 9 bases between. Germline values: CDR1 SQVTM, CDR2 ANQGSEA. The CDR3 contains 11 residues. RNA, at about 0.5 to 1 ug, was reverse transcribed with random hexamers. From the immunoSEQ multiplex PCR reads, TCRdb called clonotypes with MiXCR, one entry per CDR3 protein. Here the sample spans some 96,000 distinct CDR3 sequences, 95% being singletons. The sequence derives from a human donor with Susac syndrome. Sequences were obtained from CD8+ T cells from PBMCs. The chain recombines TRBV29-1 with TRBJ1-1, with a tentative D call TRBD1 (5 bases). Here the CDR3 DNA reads TGCAGCGTCGACAGACGCACTGAAGCTTTCTTT. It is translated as CSVDRRTEAFF.